This note documents a single T cell receptor beta chain sequence. Its antigen is not known. Trimming stripped 6 bases from V and 4 bases from J, with 24 bases between. The CDR3 is made up of 17 amino acids. Germline values: CDR1 GTSNPN, CDR2 SVGIG (reference sequence). As the sequencing template, cDNA was produced by extracting RNA and reverse transcribing it. Libraries were prepared by immunoSEQ multiplex PCR; TCRdb keeps only in-frame clonotypes and omits some of them. The sample lists about 64,000 clones; about half were seen once. Sample treatment: oral pan-JAK inhibitor, 5-10 mg twice daily. Alopecia areata patients provided lesional scalp punch biopsies and peripheral blood. This record comes from a study of CD8+ T cells in alopecia areata. Study-level background: Severity among treated patients was scored by the percentage of scalp area affected. Study-wide findings and caveats: Lesional tissue from the scalp (especially in alopecia totalis/universalis) showed higher clonality than normal scalp.

This chain connects TRBV30 to TRBJ1-4, with D unclear. Specimen: CD8+ T cells sorted from blood, collected at approximately week 36, from a patient treated with tofacitinib. The TCR sequence derives from a human donor with alopecia areata. The CDR3 nucleotides read TGTGCCTGCGACCCGGGCGCGTCCTCCCCTATTAATGAAAAACTGTTTTTT. Translating it yields CACDPGASSPINEKLFF.